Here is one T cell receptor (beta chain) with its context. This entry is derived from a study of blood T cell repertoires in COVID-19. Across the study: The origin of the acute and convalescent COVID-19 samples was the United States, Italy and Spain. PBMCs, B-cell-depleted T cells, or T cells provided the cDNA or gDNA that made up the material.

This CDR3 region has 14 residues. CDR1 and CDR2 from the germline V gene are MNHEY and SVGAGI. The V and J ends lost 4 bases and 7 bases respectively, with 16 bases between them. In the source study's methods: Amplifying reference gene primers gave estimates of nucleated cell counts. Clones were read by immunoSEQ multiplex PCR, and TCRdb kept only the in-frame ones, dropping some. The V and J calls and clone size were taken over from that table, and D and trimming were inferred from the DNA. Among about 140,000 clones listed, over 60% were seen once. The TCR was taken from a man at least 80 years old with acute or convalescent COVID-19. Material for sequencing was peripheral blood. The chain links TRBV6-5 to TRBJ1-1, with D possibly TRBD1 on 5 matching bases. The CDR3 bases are TGTGCCAGCAGTTGGGACTCCTTCCAGGATGAAGCTTTCTTT. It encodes CASSWDSFQDEAFF.